The entry that follows covers one T cell receptor beta chain sequence. Its matching antigen is unknown. Libraries were prepared by immunoSEQ multiplex PCR; TCRdb keeps only in-frame clonotypes and omits some of them. The sample has 110,000 or so clones; around 83% are singletons. This sample stems from a study of T cell responses to AZD1222 COVID-19 vaccine. Whole-study findings and limits: Without day 14 samples, only post-peak T cell repertoires were studied. Spike-specific TCR breadth and depth were elevated following two AZD1222 doses. There were mostly white British donors and more females than males, and clonal diversity was possibly underestimated.

Combined were second doses at about 4 or about 12 weeks. Sequences were derived from peripheral blood, sampled 28 days after the second AZD1222 dose. This sequence originates from an adult who received the AZD1222 COVID-19 vaccine.

The CDR3 here is CASSTGTDGNTIYF. CDR3 nucleotide sequence: TGTGCCAGCAGCACCGGGACAGATGGAAACACCATATATTTT. The chain joins TRBV5-8 to TRBJ1-3, with 7 positions matching TRBD1. There are 14 residues in the CDR3. The V gene end was trimmed by 4 bases and the J gene end by 3 bases; junction bases not matched to a gene: 4. Germline assignment: CDR1 SGHTS and CDR2 YDEGEE. Complete variable domain (other parts from reference TRBV5-8 and TRBJ1-3): EAGVTQSPTHLIKTRGQQATLRCSPISGHTSVYWYQQALGLGLQFLLWYDEGEERNRGNFPPRFSGRQFPNYSSELNVNALELEDSALYLCASSTGTDGNTIYFGEGSWLTVV.